The 2 T cell receptor beta chains presented below share a single source sample, sequenced in a study of PD-1 blockade in mismatch repair-deficient tumors. Profiled with immunoSEQ multiplex PCR; TCRdb holds only in-frame clones, not every one. Among 100,000 to 150,000 clones, 70% to 90% were seen once, and the ten largest hold roughly 13%. Sequenced here: peripheral blood, sampled 44 weeks after starting pembrolizumab. The source of these receptors is an adult with mismatch repair-deficient cancer.

V and J are TRBV4-1 and TRBJ1-2; 8 bases agree with TRBD1. This CDR3 contains 16 residues. J gave up 7 bases and V 0 bases, and 10 bases lay outside the gene matches. The germline gives CDR1 MGHRA, CDR2 YSYEKL. The CDR3 spells CASSQERQGTRSGYTF. CDR3 nucleotides: TGCGCCAGCAGCCAAGAACGACAGGGGACTCGGAGTGGCTACACCTTC.

This clone was found a few times. V is TRBV11-2 and J is TRBJ2-7, with unresolved D. Germline V CDR1 and CDR2: SGHAT, FQNNGV. The CDR3 totals 11 residues. Trimming took 4 bases from V and 2 from J, leaving 3 bases between them. The CDR3 sequence: CASSSPYEQYF. The DNA for the CDR3 is TGTGCCAGCAGCTCACCCTACGAGCAGTACTTC.